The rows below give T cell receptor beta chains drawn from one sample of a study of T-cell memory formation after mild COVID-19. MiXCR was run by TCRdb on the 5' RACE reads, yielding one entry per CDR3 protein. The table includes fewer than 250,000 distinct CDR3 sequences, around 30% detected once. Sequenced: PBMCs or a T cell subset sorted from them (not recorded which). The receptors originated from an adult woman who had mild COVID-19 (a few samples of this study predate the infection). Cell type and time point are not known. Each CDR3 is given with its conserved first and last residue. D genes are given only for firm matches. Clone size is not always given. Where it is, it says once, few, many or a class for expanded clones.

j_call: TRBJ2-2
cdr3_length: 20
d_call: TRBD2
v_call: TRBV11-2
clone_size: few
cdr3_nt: TGTGCCAGCAGCTTAGGAGTCCGGACTAGCGGGAGCCCTTTTAGCGGGGAGCTGTTTTTT
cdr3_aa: CASSLGVRTSGSPFSGELFF

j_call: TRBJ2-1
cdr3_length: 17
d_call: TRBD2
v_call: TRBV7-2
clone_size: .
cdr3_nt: TGTGCCAGCAGCCTCGGGACTAGCGGTTTTTCCTACAATGAGCAGTTCTTC
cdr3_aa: CASSLGTSGFSYNEQFF

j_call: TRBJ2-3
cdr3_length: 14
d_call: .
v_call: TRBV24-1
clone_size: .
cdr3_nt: TGTGCCACCAGTGATTTGCCACGGACAGATACGCAGTATTTT
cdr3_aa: CATSDLPRTDTQYF

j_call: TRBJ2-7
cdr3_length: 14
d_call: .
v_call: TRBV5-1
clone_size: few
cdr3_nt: TGCGCCAGCAGTCGGGACGGATTCTACTACGAGCAGTACTTC
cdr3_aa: CASSRDGFYYEQYF

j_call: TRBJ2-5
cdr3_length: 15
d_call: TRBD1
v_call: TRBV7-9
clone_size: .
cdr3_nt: TGTGCCAGCAGCTTACTCGGGACAGGCGGAGAGACCCAGTACTTC
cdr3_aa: CASSLLGTGGETQYF

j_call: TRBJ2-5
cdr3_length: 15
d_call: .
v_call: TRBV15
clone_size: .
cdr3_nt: TGTGCCACCAGCAGAGATCGAGGGGGCCAAGAGACCCAGTACTTC
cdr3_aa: CATSRDRGGQETQYF

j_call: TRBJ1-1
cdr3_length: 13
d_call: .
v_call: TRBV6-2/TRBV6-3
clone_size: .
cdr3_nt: TGTGCCAGCAGTTCACCGTGGGACACTGAAGCTTTCTTT
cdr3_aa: CASSSPWDTEAFF

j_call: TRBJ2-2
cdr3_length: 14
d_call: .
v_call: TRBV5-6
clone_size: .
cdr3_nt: TGTGCCAGCCGGTCAGACCCGAACACCGGGGAGCTGTTTTTT
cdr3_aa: CASRSDPNTGELFF

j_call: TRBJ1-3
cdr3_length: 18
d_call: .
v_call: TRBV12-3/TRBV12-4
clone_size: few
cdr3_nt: TGTGCCAGCAGTTTAGCGCGTGTGTCAGTTAACTCTGGAAACACCATATATTTT
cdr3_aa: CASSLARVSVNSGNTIYF

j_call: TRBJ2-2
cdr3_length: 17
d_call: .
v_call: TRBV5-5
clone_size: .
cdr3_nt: TGTGCCAGCAGCCCCCCCACACAAGCCATTGACACCGGGGAGCTGTTTTTT
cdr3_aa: CASSPPTQAIDTGELFF

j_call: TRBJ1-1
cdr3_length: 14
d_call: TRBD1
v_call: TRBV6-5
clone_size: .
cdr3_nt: TGTGCCAGCAGTCTCCCGGGACAGGGAACTGAAGCTTTCTTT
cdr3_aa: CASSLPGQGTEAFF

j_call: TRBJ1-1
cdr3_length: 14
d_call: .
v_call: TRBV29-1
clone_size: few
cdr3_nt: TGCAGCGCCGGGTTGGGGGCTACGAGCTCTGAAGCTTTCTTT
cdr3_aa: CSAGLGATSSEAFF

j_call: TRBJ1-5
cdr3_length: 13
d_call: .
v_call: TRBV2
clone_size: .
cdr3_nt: TGTGCCAGCAGTCCGGGACGGATACAGCCCCAGCATTTT
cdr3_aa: CASSPGRIQPQHF

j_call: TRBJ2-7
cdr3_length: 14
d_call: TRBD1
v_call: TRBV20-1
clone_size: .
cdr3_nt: TGCAGTGCTAGAGGGGGACAGGGGGCGTATGAGCAGTACTTC
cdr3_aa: CSARGGQGAYEQYF

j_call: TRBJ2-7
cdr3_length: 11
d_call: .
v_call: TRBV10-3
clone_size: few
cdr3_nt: TGTGCCATCAGTGAGGCGTCCGAGCAGTACTTC
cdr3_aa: CAISEASEQYF

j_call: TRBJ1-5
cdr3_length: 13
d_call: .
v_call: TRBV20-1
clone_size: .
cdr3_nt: TGCAGTGCTTCCGGGACTGCCAATCAGCCCCAGCATTTT
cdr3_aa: CSASGTANQPQHF

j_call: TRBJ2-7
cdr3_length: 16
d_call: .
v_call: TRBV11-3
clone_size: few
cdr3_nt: TGTGCCAGCAGCTTGAGCCCGGGGACGCATACCTACGAGCAGTACTTC
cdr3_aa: CASSLSPGTHTYEQYF

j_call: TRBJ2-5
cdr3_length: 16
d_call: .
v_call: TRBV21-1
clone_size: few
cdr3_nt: TGTGCCAGCAGCATAGTCACCAGGGGTTGTGGGGAGACCCAGTACTTC
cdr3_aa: CASSIVTRGCGETQYF

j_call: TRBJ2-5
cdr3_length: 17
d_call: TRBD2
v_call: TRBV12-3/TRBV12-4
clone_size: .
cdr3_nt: TGTGCCAGCAGTTTAGCGGGTTGGCTAGCGGAACAAGAGACCCAGTACTTC
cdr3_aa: CASSLAGWLAEQETQYF

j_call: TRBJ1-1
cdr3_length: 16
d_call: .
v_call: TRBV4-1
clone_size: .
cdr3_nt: TGCGCCAGCAGCCAAGGGGGAGCCCGAAGGGACACTGAAGCTTTCTTT
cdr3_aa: CASSQGGARRDTEAFF

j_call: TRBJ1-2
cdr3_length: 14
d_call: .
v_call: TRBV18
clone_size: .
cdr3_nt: TGTGCCAGCTCACCACGAGAGGGATCCTATGGCTACACCTTC
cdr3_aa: CASSPREGSYGYTF

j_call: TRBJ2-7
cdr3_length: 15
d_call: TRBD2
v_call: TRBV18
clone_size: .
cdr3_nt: TGTGCCAGCTCAACACCTAGCGGGAGGTGGTACGAGCAGTACTTC
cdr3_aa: CASSTPSGRWYEQYF

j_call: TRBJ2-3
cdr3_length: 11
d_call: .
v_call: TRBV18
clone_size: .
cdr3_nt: TGTGCCAGCTCACCTTGGGATACGCAGTATTTT
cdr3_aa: CASSPWDTQYF

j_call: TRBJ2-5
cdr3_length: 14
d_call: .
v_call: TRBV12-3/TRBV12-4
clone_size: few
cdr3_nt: TGTGCCAGCAGTTATAGGGAGGCTGGGGAGACCCAGTACTTC
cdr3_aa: CASSYREAGETQYF

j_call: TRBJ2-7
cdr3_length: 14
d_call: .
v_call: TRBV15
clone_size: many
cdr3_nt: TGTGCCACCAGCAGAGATAGGGGCCCCTACGAGCAGTACTTC
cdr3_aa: CATSRDRGPYEQYF

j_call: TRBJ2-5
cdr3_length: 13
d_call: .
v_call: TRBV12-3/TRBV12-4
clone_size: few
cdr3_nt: TGTGCCAGCAGTCACAGGGCAGGGCAGACCCAGTACTTC
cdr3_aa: CASSHRAGQTQYF

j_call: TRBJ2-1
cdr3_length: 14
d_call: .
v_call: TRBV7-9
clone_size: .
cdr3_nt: TGTGCCAGCAGCTTAGCTAGAGGCCTCGATGAGCAGTTCTTC
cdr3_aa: CASSLARGLDEQFF

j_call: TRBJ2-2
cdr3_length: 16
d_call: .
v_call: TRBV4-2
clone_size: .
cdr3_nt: TGTGCCAGCAGCCAAGATACAGGGCGCAACACCGGGGAGCTGTTTTTT
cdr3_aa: CASSQDTGRNTGELFF

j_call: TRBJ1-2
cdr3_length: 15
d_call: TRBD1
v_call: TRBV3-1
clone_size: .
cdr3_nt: TGTGCCAGCAGCGACCCAGGACAGGGCGACTATGGCTACACCTTC
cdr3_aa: CASSDPGQGDYGYTF

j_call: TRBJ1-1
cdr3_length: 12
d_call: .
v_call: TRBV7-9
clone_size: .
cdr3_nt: TGTGCCAGTAAAAGGGGGAACACTGAAGCTTTCTTT
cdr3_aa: CASKRGNTEAFF

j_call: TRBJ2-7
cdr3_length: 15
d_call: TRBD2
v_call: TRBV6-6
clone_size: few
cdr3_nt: TGTGCCAGCAGTTACTCCAGCGGGGAGTGGTACGAGCAGTACTTC
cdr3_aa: CASSYSSGEWYEQYF

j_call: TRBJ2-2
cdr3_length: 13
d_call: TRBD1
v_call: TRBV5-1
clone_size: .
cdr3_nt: TGCGCCAGCAGCTGGACAGGGGCCGGGGAGCTGTTTTTT
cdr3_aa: CASSWTGAGELFF

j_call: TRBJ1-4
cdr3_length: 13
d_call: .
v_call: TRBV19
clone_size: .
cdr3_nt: TGTGCCAGTAGTCAAAACACTAATGAAAAACTGTTTTTT
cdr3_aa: CASSQNTNEKLFF

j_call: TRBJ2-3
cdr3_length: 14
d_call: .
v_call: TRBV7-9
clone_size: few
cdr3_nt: TGTGCCAGCAGCTTATACGACTACACAGATACGCAGTATTTT
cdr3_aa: CASSLYDYTDTQYF

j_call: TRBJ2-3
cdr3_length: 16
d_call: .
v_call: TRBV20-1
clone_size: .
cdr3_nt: TGCAGTGCTAGAGACATTCAGGGGATTTACGCAGATACGCAGTATTTT
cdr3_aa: CSARDIQGIYADTQYF

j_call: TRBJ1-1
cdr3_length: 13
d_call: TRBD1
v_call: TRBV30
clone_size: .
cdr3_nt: TGTGCCTGGAGAGACAGGGGCGCGACTGAAGCTTTCTTT
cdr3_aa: CAWRDRGATEAFF

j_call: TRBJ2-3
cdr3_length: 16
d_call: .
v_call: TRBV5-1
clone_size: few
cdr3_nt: TGCGCCAGCAGCCCTTCACTAGACATGGTAAAAGATACGCAGTATTTT
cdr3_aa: CASSPSLDMVKDTQYF

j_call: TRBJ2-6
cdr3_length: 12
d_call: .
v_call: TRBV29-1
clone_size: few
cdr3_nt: TGCAGCGTTGGCGCTGGGGCCAACGTCCTGACTTTC
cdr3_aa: CSVGAGANVLTF

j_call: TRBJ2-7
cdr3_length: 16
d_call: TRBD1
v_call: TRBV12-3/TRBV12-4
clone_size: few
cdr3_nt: TGTGCCAGCAGCCCCCCCCCGACAGGGGGAAGAAACGAGCAGTACTTC
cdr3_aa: CASSPPPTGGRNEQYF

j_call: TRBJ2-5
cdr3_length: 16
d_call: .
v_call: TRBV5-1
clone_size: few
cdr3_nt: TGCGCCAGCAGCTTGGTAGTGGGGGGGGCTGCGGAGACCCAGTACTTC
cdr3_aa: CASSLVVGGAAETQYF

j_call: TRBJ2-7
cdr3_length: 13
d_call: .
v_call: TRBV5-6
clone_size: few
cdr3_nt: TGTGCCAGCAGCTTGGTGCAGGGAGAAGGGCAGTACTTC
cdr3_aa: CASSLVQGEGQYF

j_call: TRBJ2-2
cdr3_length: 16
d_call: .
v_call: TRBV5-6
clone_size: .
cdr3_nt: TGTGCCAGCAGCTTAGAAGACAGATGGTTCACCGGGGAGCTGTTTTTT
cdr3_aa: CASSLEDRWFTGELFF

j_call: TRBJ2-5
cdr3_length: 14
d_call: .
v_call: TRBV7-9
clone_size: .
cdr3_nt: TGTGCCAGCAGCTTTCCGGGGAACCAAGAGACCCAGTACTTC
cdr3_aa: CASSFPGNQETQYF

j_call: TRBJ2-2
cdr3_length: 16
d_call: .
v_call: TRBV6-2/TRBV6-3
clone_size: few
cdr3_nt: TGTGCCAGCAGTTACCGGCTTCGGGGCAGTACCGGGGAGCTGTTTTTT
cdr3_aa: CASSYRLRGSTGELFF

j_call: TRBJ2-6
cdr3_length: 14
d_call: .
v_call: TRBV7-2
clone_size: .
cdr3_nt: TGTGCCAGTCAAAGTCAGACGGCGGCCAACGTCCTGACTTTC
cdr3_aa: CASQSQTAANVLTF

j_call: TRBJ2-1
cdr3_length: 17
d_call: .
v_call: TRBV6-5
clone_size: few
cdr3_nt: TGTGCCAGCAGTTATGGTTTTGCGGGGAGCTCCTACAATGAGCAGTTCTTC
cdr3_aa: CASSYGFAGSSYNEQFF

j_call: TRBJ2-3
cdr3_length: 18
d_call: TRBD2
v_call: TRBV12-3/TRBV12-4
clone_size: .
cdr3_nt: TGTGCCAGCAGTTTCCGAGCGGGGGACCGCACCAGCACAGATACGCAGTATTTT
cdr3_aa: CASSFRAGDRTSTDTQYF

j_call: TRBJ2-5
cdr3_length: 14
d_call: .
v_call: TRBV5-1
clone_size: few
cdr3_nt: TGCGCCAGCAGCCAGTTTGAGGGGGAAGAGACCCAGTACTTC
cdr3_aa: CASSQFEGEETQYF

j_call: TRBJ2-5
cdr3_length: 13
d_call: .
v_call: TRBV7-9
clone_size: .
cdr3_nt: TGTGCCAGCAGCTTAGCCGGTTCCGAGACCCAGTACTTC
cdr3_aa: CASSLAGSETQYF

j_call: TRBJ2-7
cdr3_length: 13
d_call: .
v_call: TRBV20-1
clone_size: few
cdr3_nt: TGCAGTGCTAGTGGCCTAGCCTGGAACGAGCAGTACTTC
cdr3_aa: CSASGLAWNEQYF

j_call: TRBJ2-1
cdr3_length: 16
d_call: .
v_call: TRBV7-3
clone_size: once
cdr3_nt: TGTGCCAGCAGCCCGCAAGGGGGGGCTAGGTCCCATGAGCAGTTCTTC
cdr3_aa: CASSPQGGARSHEQFF

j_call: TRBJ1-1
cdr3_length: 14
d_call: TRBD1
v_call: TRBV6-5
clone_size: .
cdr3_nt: TGTGCCAGCAGGACGGACAGGAAGAACACTGAAGCTTTCTTT
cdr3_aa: CASRTDRKNTEAFF

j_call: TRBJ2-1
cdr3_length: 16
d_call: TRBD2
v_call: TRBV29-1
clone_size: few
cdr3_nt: TGCAGCGTTGTTGAACTAGCGGGATACTCCTACAATGAGCAGTTCTTC
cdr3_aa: CSVVELAGYSYNEQFF

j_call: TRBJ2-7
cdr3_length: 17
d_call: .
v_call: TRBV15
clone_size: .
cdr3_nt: TGTGCCACCAGCAGAGACGGAGCCGGGACAAAAATCTACGAGCAGTACTTC
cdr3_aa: CATSRDGAGTKIYEQYF